These 8 T cell receptor beta chains originate from one sample sequenced in a study of cytomegalovirus exposure and HLA in healthy donors. PCR amplification relied on 60 Vbeta primers (plus 13 Jbeta primers). The method was immunoSEQ multiplex PCR; TCRdb's version includes in-frame clones alone and lacks a portion of them. Here the sample spans around 190,000 clones, 75% to 80% being singletons. Sequencing was performed on PBMCs. The source is a woman aged 30 to 39 in good health and CMV-seropositive.

The rearrangement joins TRBV19 to TRBJ1-3; D is unclear. Germline CDR1 and CDR2: LNHDA and SQIVND (reference sequence). CDR3 size: 16 residues. With 2 bases removed from V and 4 bases from J, the gap between germline ends came to 15 bases. Here the CDR3 reads CASSIQRESDGNTIYF. CDR3 coding DNA: TGTGCCAGTAGTATACAGCGGGAGTCGGACGGAAACACCATATATTTT.

The chain joins TRBV28 to TRBJ2-5; TRBD1 aligns across 8 bases. The J call may be in error: the DNA end matches TRBJ2-7 better. The length of the CDR3 is 15 residues. Germline assignment: CDR1 MDHEN and CDR2 SYDVKM. CDR3 protein: CASRSTGESSYEQYF. The CDR3, as DNA: TGTGCCAGCCGATCGACAGGGGAATCCTCCTACGAGCAGTACTTC.

The J gene is TRBJ1-1, the V gene TRBV12-5, with no clear D. The CDR3 runs to 13 residues. With 1 base removed from V and 4 bases from J, the gap between germline ends came to 7 bases. Germline V CDR1 and CDR2: LGHNT, FRNRAP. CDR3 region: CASGLASSTEAFF. The CDR3 bases are TGTGCTAGTGGTTTGGCCTCCTCCACTGAAGCTTTCTTT.

Only one count was recorded for this clone. The J gene is TRBJ2-6, the V gene TRBV7-2; TRBD2 agrees at 8 bases. Per the germline V gene, CDR1 is SGHTA and CDR2 is FQGNSA. This CDR3 contains 16 residues. V shed 2 bases and J 0 bases; nucleotides not matched to a gene: 0. The DNA of the CDR3 is TGTGCCAGCAGCTTAAGCGGGAGCTCTGGGGCCAACGTCCTGACTTTC. Protein product: CASSLSGSSGANVLTF. Drawing the rest from reference TRBV7-2 and TRBJ2-6, the complete variable domain is GAGVSQSPSNKVTEKGKDVELRCDPISGHTALYWYRQSLGQGLEFLIYFQGNSAPDKSGLPSDRFSAERTGGSVSTLTIQRTQQEDSAVYLCASSLSGSSGANVLTFGAGSRLTVL.

V is TRBV2 and J is TRBJ2-1, with 12 bases that match TRBD2. The CDR3 covers 16 residues. With V trimmed by 6 bases and J by 9 bases, 12 bases remained unmatched. Germline CDR1 and CDR2: SNHLY and FYNNEI. CDR3 loop: CASRVPGLAGLGEQFF. The CDR3 region has the DNA TGTGCCAGCAGGGTACCCGGACTAGCGGGATTGGGTGAGCAGTTCTTC.

The V and J genes are TRBV6-1 and TRBJ2-3, with TRBD2 identical over 7 bases. With 1 base clipped from V and 3 bases from J, the junction kept 4 bases outside the gene matches. The CDR3 has 15 amino acids. From germline, CDR1 is MNHNS and CDR2 SASEGT. CDR3 loop: CASSEERGITDTQYF. The CDR3 DNA sequence: TGTGCCAGCAGTGAAGAGCGGGGAATTACAGATACGCAGTATTTT.

The CDR3 DNA reads TGTGCCAGCAGTTTATTGGGGGACTCTCTCCCCGAGCAGTACTTC. This codes for CASSLLGDSLPEQYF. The chain carries TRBV28 and TRBJ2-7; D perhaps matches TRBD2 (6 bases). Germline CDR1 MDHEN, CDR2 SYDVKM. V dropped 1 base and J dropped 6 bases, with 16 bases sitting between them. CDR3 size: 15 residues.

V and J are TRBV9 and TRBJ1-1, with unresolved D. V lost 5 bases to trimming and J lost 6 bases, with 11 bases between them. The germline CDR1 and CDR2 sequences are SGDLS and YYNGEE. The CDR3 runs to 12 residues. Here the CDR3 DNA reads TGTGCCAGCAGTCCCCCAGTCGCTGAAGCTTTCTTT. It specifies CASSPPVAEAFF.